The present entry profiles one T cell receptor (beta chain) with its context. Its antigen remains unidentified. Nothing much larger sits one base from this clone, and base qualities are not available. What the time point label conveys for this sample: cycle 2 day 1 (C2D1) of nivolumab. Every trial patient had relapsed following autologous stem cell transplantation, and prior brentuximab vedotin exposure was what differed among cohorts A, B and C. A total of around 59 patients with relapsed/refractory classical Hodgkin lymphoma made up the trial cohort, and each patient's best overall response was complete response, partial response or progressive disease. Trial patients were treated with single-agent nivolumab in the multi-cohort phase II CheckMate 205 trial. An independent review committee assessed best overall response by applying the 2007 International Working Group response criteria. Trial PBMCs were collected immediately before nivolumab initiation (C1D1) and during therapy at cycle 2 day 1 and cycle 4 day 1. Peripheral blood was collected in 8 mL Vacutainer Cell Preparation Tubes, from which PBMCs were isolated by centrifugation and then cryopreserved.

The source of the sample is a study of PD-1 blockade in classical Hodgkin lymphoma (dated by TCRdb to 2019 to 2021). Turning to the overall study: Nivolumab dosing was 3 mg/kg intravenously every 2 weeks, continuing until either disease progression or unacceptable toxicity. A peripheral blood immune signature of response to PD-1 blockade in classical Hodgkin lymphoma was defined using TCR beta sequencing and CyTOF. Points the paper makes about the study in general: Lower diversity was seen in patients whose nivolumab began less than 1 year after ASCT, and these patients were left out of later analyses so that immune reconstitution would not confound the results. Baseline TCR diversity was reported as lower in newly diagnosed patients than in healthy donors, and lower still in relapsed/refractory patients. Among trial patients, those achieving complete response had baseline diversity similar to that of newly diagnosed patients, while diversity was significantly lower in partial responders and progressors. By C4D1, a significant rise was seen in CD4+ TCR diversity but not in CD8+ TCR diversity (p=0.0027 vs p=0.16), and the rise was most apparent among complete responders (p=0.02). The study was limited to a single clinical trial cohort, and causes of repertoire differences, possibly disease activity or prior therapy, remained undefined.

Trimming costs V 5 bases and J 2 bases, and their ends lie 10 bases apart. The CDR3 contains 13 residues, cysteine and phenylalanine counted. Only the CDR3 DNA stays, 39 bases, in frame from base 1. From the germline V gene, CDR1 is SGHRS and CDR2 is YFSETQ. The Qiagen DNeasy kit was used to extract genomic DNA from unsorted PBMCs and from the negatively selected CD4+ and CD8+ fractions. Using primers that anneal to V and J segments, immunoSEQ multiplex PCR amplified the TCR beta CDR3 regions. A synthetic immune receptor repertoire was used to minimize amplification bias, and any residual bias was removed computationally once sequencing was done. Concerning the study's data processing: Custom Python scripts were used to quantify repertoire diversity as the Shannon entropy index. Unsorted, CD4+ and CD8+ repertoires were analyzed separately, except in combined analyses where CD4+ and CD8+ sequences were merged in silico. A clone counted as expanded when the clone's frequency after treatment rose at least 2-fold relative to C1D1, and clones undetected at baseline were given a pseudocount of 0.5. Clones with 0 or 1 copy at C1D1 were defined as singleton clones, while clones with 2 or more copies were defined as non-singleton clones. Clones expanded in unsorted samples were labelled as CD4+, CD8+ or unknown by matching protein sequences in sorted samples from the same patient. Wilcoxon tests on paired samples were used to test diversity changes from C1D1 to C4D1. TCRdb holds this immuneACCESS table with in-frame rearrangements only. Some clones are missing; in checked studies, unresolved V genes explain under half, and the rest has no known cause. The V and J calls and clone size come from that table; D and trimming were worked out from the DNA. The sample table lists tens of thousands of clones, over 80% of them with a count of one. The top ten clones comprise about a fifth of the sample.

Sequenced here: peripheral blood mononuclear cells (PBMCs), sampled before the second cycle of nivolumab. The clonotype originates from a human donor with classical Hodgkin lymphoma. The chain is made from TRBV5-1 and TRBJ1-2; the D gene is possibly TRBD1, with 6 bases matching. Here the CDR3 is given as CASRTDSNYGYTF. DNA sequence: TGCGCCAGCAGAACGGACAGCAACTATGGCTACACCTTC.